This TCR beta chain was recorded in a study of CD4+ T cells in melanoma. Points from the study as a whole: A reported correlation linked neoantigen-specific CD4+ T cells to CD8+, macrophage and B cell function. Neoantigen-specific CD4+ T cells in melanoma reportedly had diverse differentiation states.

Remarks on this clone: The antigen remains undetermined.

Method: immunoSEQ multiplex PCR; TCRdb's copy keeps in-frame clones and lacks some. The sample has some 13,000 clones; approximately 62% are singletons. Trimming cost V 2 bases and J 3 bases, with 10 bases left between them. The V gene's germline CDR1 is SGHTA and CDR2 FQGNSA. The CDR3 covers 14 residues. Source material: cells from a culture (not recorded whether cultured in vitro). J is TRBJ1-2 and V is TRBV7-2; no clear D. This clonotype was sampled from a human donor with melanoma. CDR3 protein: CASSLSLLDYGYTF. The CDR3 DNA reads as TGTGCCAGCAGCTTAAGTTTGTTGGACTATGGCTACACCTTC.